The 24 T cell receptor beta chains below all came from one sample that was sequenced in a study of radiotherapy plus CTLA-4 blockade in lung cancer. The method was immunoSEQ multiplex PCR; TCRdb's version includes in-frame clones alone and lacks a portion of them. The table lists some 51,000 clones, roughly 80% of them singletons, with 7.5% to 9.5% in the top ten. The sample consisted of peripheral blood, taken from a patient treated with radiotherapy plus ipilimumab. The receptors shown here come from a human donor with non-small cell lung cancer who had a complete response to radiotherapy plus ipilimumab.

The V call is TRBV14, the J call TRBJ2-1, with a tentative D call TRBD2 (5 bases). Between the trimmed V and J ends, which lost 4 bases and 10 bases, there was a span of 14 bases. CDR3 size: 13 residues. Germline loops: CDR1 SGHDN, CDR2 FVKESK. CDR3 residues: CASSRTMTGEQFF. The CDR3 DNA sequence: TGTGCCAGCAGCCGCACAATGACGGGGGAGCAGTTCTTC.

This sequence joins TRBV18 and TRBJ1-1; 9 bases fit TRBD1. J lost 11 bases, V lost 0 bases, and 10 bases had no gene match. The CDR3 loop spans 15 amino acids. From germline, CDR1 is KGHSH and CDR2 LQKENI. This chain's CDR3 is CASSPPPGQGNIAFF. CDR3 nucleotide sequence: TGTGCCAGCTCACCACCGCCGGGACAGGGTAATATCGCTTTCTTT.

The CDR3 DNA reads as TGCAGCGTTCGGTTACTAGCGGGGGCTGACTACGAGCAGTACTTC. Its protein product is CSVRLLAGADYEQYF. The chain has TRBV29-1 and TRBJ2-7; 11 bases agree with TRBD2. Looked up from germline, CDR1 is SQVTM and CDR2 is ANQGSEA. Losses at the gene ends were 5 bases for V and 3 bases for J; bases not matched to a gene: 9. This CDR3 is built from 15 residues.

This chain connects TRBV19 to TRBJ1-2; 9 bases are shared with TRBD1. The germline CDR1 and CDR2 sequences are LNHDA and SQIVND (reference sequence). J was trimmed by 7 bases and V by 2 bases; bases with no gene match: 5. The CDR3 is 14 amino acids. The CDR3 DNA follows: TGTGCCAGTAGTATACGGACAGGGGAGGGTGGCTACACCTTC. This codes for CASSIRTGEGGYTF.

This clone has just one count. The chain uses TRBV30 and TRBJ1-5, with a weak D call TRBD1 (6 bases). This CDR3 is 15 amino acids long. The V and J ends lost 3 bases and 2 bases respectively, with 14 bases between them. Germline V gives CDR1 GTSNPN, CDR2 SVGIG (reference sequence). CDR3 bases: TGTGCCTGGAGCCGAACAGGGTCCGGCAATCAGCCCCAGCATTTT. Its translation: CAWSRTGSGNQPQHF.

J is TRBJ1-1 and V is TRBV25-1, with a tentative D call TRBD1 (6 bases). Germline CDR1 MGHDK, CDR2 SYGVNS. This CDR3 has 13 amino acids. Deletions cut 5 bases from V and 1 base from J, with 8 bases between. The CDR3 protein is CASSRQENTEAFF. For the CDR3, the DNA is TGTGCCAGCAGTCGACAGGAGAACACTGAAGCTTTCTTT.

The chain recombines TRBV5-1 with TRBJ1-4, with TRBD1 matching 8 bases. The germline gives CDR1 SGHRS, CDR2 YFSETQ. Trimming cost V 6 bases and J 6 bases; bases outside gene matches: 10. The length of the CDR3 is 15 residues. CDR3 DNA sequence: TGCGCCAGCACCTCGACAGGGGAGGTTTATGAAAAACTGTTTTTT. This codes for CASTSTGEVYEKLFF.

This sequence joins TRBV5-1 and TRBJ1-1, with TRBD1 identical over 8 bases. Germline-derived CDR1 and CDR2 are SGHRS and YFSETQ. The CDR3 is 14 amino acids. V shed 4 bases and J 5 bases; nucleotides not matched to a gene: 7. CDR3 protein: CASSRTGRGTEAFF. The CDR3 nucleotides are TGCGCCAGCAGCCGGACAGGGAGGGGTACTGAAGCTTTCTTT. The full variable domain, its missing parts supplied by reference TRBV5-1 and TRBJ1-1, is KAGVTQTPRYLIKTRGQQVTLSCSPISGHRSVSWYQQTPGQGLQFLFEYFSETQRNKGNFPGRFSGRQFSNSRSEMNVSTLELGDSALYLCASSRTGRGTEAFFGQGTRLTVV.

The CDR3 is CASSSPPTGDEQYV. The CDR3 region has the DNA TGTGCCAGCAGCTCCCCCCCGACAGGGGACGAGCAGTACGTC. V and J are TRBV7-8 and TRBJ2-7; 8 nucleotides line up with TRBD1. The germline V gene has CDR1 SGHVS and CDR2 FQNEAQ. V was pared by 4 bases and J by 5 bases, with 7 bases of the junction left unmatched. The CDR3 has 14 amino acids.

This chain uses TRBV18 with TRBJ2-7, with 9 bases that match TRBD1. V lost 3 bases to trimming and J lost 3 bases; unmatched junction nucleotides: 6. Germline assignment: CDR1 KGHSH and CDR2 LQKENI. The CDR3 runs 15 residues. The chain's CDR3 is CASSPGTGRSYEQYF. The CDR3 coding sequence is TGTGCCAGCTCACCCGGGACAGGGAGAAGCTACGAGCAGTACTTC.

This chain links TRBV11-2 with TRBJ2-5; 8 nucleotides agree with TRBD2. The V and J ends lost 6 bases and 2 bases, in that order; junction bases with no gene match: 5. Germline V lookup: CDR1 SGHAT, CDR2 FQNNGV. There are 14 residues in the CDR3. The CDR3, as DNA: TGTGCCAGCAGTTTGCGGGGGGAACAAGAGACCCAGTACTTC. As protein: CASSLRGEQETQYF.

The rearrangement joins TRBV19 to TRBJ1-4; no reliable D call. V was clipped by 6 bases and J by 5 bases, with 13 bases between them. Germline lookup yields CDR1 LNHDA and CDR2 SQIVND (reference sequence). This CDR3 is built from 14 residues. The DNA for the CDR3 is TGTGCCAGTAGGAATCAGATGGAGAATGAAAAACTGTTTTTT. The encoded protein is CASRNQMENEKLFF.

This clone came up once. V and J are TRBV5-4 and TRBJ2-5; D unresolved. This CDR3 contains 13 residues. The germline CDR1 and CDR2 sequences are SGHNT and YYREEE (reference sequence). Trimming left V 4 bases short and J 4 bases short, with 11 bases between. The CDR3 here is CASSLAPPETQYF. Here the CDR3 DNA reads TGTGCCAGCAGCCTGGCTCCCCCAGAGACCCAGTACTTC.

This clone was counted only a few times. This chain connects TRBV14 to TRBJ2-1; a possible D gene is TRBD2 (5 bases). The CDR3 spans 14 residues. The germline CDR1 and CDR2 sequences are SGHDN and FVKESK. The V gene lost 4 bases and the J gene lost 9 bases, with 16 bases spanning the gap. CDR3 in amino acids: CASSPRVFGVEQFF. The DNA for the CDR3 is TGTGCCAGCAGCCCCCGGGTCTTCGGGGTTGAGCAGTTCTTC.

Written as DNA, the CDR3 is TGTGCCAGCAGCATCGTGTCTGGAAACACCATATATTTT. It translates to CASSIVSGNTIYF. The chain carries TRBV7-2 and TRBJ1-3; D is ambiguous. The CDR3 is 13 residues long. Germline V gene data show CDR1 as SGHTA and CDR2 as FQGNSA. With 5 bases removed from V and 1 base from J, the gap between germline ends came to 6 bases.

The chain links TRBV4-1 to TRBJ1-2, with 9 nucleotides matching TRBD1. This CDR3 is built from 17 residues. Germline trimming cut 0 bases from V and 0 bases from J; bases unmatched to any gene: 5. CDR1 and CDR2 from the germline V gene are MGHRA and YSYEKL. The CDR3, as DNA: TGCGCCAGCAGCCAAGATTTTAGACAGGGGGCTAACTATGGCTACACCTTC. Its translation is CASSQDFRQGANYGYTF.

V and J are TRBV7-8 and TRBJ2-3; 11 bases line up with TRBD2. Germline CDR1 SGHVS, CDR2 FQNEAQ. V was clipped by 5 bases and J by 2 bases; unmatched bases: 6. The CDR3 covers 16 residues. The CDR3 sequence is CASSAYSGRATDTQYF. Here the CDR3 DNA reads TGTGCCAGCAGCGCCTATAGCGGGAGGGCCACAGATACGCAGTATTTT.

Here the CDR3 DNA reads TGCGCCAGCAGCGCTAGCGGGAGATCCGAGCAGTACGTC. Amino acids: CASSASGRSEQYV. The V and J genes are TRBV5-1 and TRBJ2-7, with 10 positions matching TRBD2. CDR3 size: 13 residues. The germline V gene encodes CDR1 SGHRS and CDR2 YFSETQ. The V segment lost 4 bases and the J segment 6 bases; nucleotides outside the gene matches: 4.

The genes are TRBV30 and TRBJ1-4; 9 bases agree with TRBD1. Germline CDR1 GTSNPN, CDR2 SVGIG (reference sequence). This CDR3 region has 14 residues. After removal of 4 bases from V and 7 bases from J, the junction contained 7 bases not matched to a gene. The CDR3 region is CAWNSGQGGEKLFF. In DNA form, the CDR3 reads TGTGCCTGGAACTCGGGACAGGGTGGTGAAAAACTGTTTTTT.

The chain has TRBV9 and TRBJ2-3; a weak D match, TRBD2 (6 bases). The CDR3 spans 17 residues. From germline, CDR1 is SGDLS and CDR2 YYNGEE. V was clipped by 4 bases and J by 0 bases, with 18 bases between them. CDR3 sequence (DNA): TGTGCCAGCAGCCCGGGGGTGAGTGGATGGAGCACAGATACGCAGTATTTT. Translated: CASSPGVSGWSTDTQYF. The full variable domain, rest sourced from reference TRBV9 and TRBJ2-3, is DSGVTQTPKHLITATGQRVTLRCSPRSGDLSVYWYQQSLDQGLQFLIQYYNGEERAKGNILERFSAQQFPDLHSELNLSSLELGDSALYFCASSPGVSGWSTDTQYFGPGTRLTVL.

J is TRBJ2-3 and V is TRBV7-2, with 7 bases aligning to TRBD2. The CDR3 covers 15 residues. The trim removed 2 bases at V and 4 bases at J, leaving 6 bases unmatched. Germline values: CDR1 SGHTA, CDR2 FQGNSA. The CDR3 bases are TGTGCCAGCAGCTTAAGGACTAGGGCTGCAGATACGCAGTATTTT. Residues: CASSLRTRAADTQYF.

This sequence joins TRBV27 and TRBJ1-5; TRBD1 aligns across 9 bases. The CDR3 is 15 amino acids. With 3 bases clipped from V and 5 bases from J, the junction kept 5 bases outside the gene matches. CDR1 MNHEY and CDR2 SMNVEV come from the germline V gene (reference sequence). The CDR3 protein is CASSLGQGLHQPQHF. CDR3 in DNA: TGTGCCAGCAGTTTGGGACAGGGTCTCCATCAGCCCCAGCATTTT.

The chain combines TRBV18 with TRBJ2-7, with 8 bases matching TRBD1. Trimming cost V 5 bases and J 2 bases; bases outside gene matches: 8. The CDR3 has 15 residues. Germline V gives CDR1 KGHSH, CDR2 LQKENI. The DNA for the CDR3 is TGTGCCAGCTCAGCCAGTCCAGGGGGCGCCTACGAGCAGTACTTC. Protein sequence: CASSASPGGAYEQYF.

The chain recombines TRBV10-3 with TRBJ1-3; TRBD1 might be the D (5 bases). The length of the CDR3 is 16 residues. V shed 0 bases and J shed 1 base, with 10 bases lying between them. In germline, CDR1 is ENHRY, CDR2 SYGVKD. CDR3 sequence (DNA): TGTGCCATCAGTGAGTCGAGGTCAGGGTCTGGAAACACCATATATTTT. Protein: CAISESRSGSGNTIYF.